These T cell receptor beta chains were read from a single sample in a study of blood T cell repertoires in COVID-19. Profiling relied on immunoSEQ multiplex PCR, and the TCRdb table lists in-frame clones only, not all of them. This table holds about 170,000 clones, roughly 86% found once. The sequencing input was peripheral blood. All receptors come from a woman in her 50s with acute or convalescent COVID-19. Both conserved end residues are part of each CDR3. D genes are given only for firm matches. The size of a clone is reported for some rows only, either as once, few or many, or as a class for expanded clones.

TRBD2	TRBV6-5	TRBJ2-1	-	CASSSLGGGSYNEQFF	TGTGCCAGCAGTTCACTAGGCGGGGGCTCCTACAATGAGCAGTTCTTC
TRBD2	TRBV5-5	TRBJ2-3	-	CASSSRTSGPWYTQYF	TGTGCCAGCAGCTCAAGGACTAGCGGGCCTTGGTATACGCAGTATTTT
-	TRBV19	TRBJ1-5	-	CASSMILNQPQHF	TGTGCCAGTAGTATGATCCTAAATCAGCCCCAGCATTTT
TRBD1	TRBV30	TRBJ1-6	-	CAWRGQAYNSPLHF	TGTGCCTGGAGGGGACAGGCCTATAATTCACCCCTCCACTTT
-	TRBV19	TRBJ1-4	-	CASSIGSWELFF	TGTGCCAGTAGTATCGGGAGTTGGGAACTGTTTTTT
TRBD2	TRBV4-2	TRBJ2-7	few	CASRAGLAGGYEQYF	TGTGCCAGCAGGGCCGGACTAGCGGGGGGGTACGAGCAGTACTTC
-	TRBV7-3	TRBJ1-3	few	CASSLSGPGNTIYF	TGTGCCAGCAGCTTATCAGGGCCTGGAAACACCATATATTTT
-	TRBV20-1	TRBJ2-5	-	CSACRETQYF	TGCAGTGCCTGCAGGGAGACCCAGTACTTC
TRBD1	TRBV12-5	TRBJ1-1	-	CASVYQQGTTEAFF	TGTGCTAGTGTCTACCAACAGGGGACCACTGAAGCTTTCTTT
-	TRBV6-2/TRBV6-3	TRBJ1-1	-	CASSFRVLGTEAFF	TGTGCCAGCAGTTTCAGGGTTTTGGGCACTGAAGCTTTCTTT
-	TRBV29-1	TRBJ2-1	-	CSASGQRPYNEQFF	TGCAGCGCCTCGGGACAAAGACCATACAATGAGCAGTTCTTC
-	TRBV27	TRBJ2-7	-	CASSFFQGGEQYF	TGTGCCAGCAGTTTTTTTCAGGGGGGCGAGCAGTACTTC
-	TRBV15	TRBJ2-4	-	CATSIGQIKNIQYF	TGTGCCACCAGCATCGGACAGATAAAAAACATTCAGTACTTC
TRBD1	TRBV7-2	TRBJ1-6	-	CASSFSNRDRGGVGSPLHF	TGTGCCAGCAGCTTCTCGAACCGGGACAGGGGAGGAGTTGGATCACCCCTCCACTTT
-	TRBV11-2	TRBJ1-3	-	CASSLGLSGNTIYF	TGTGCCAGCAGCTTAGGGCTCTCTGGAAACACCATATATTTT
-	TRBV6-6	TRBJ1-1	-	CASKWRGNTEAFF	TGTGCCAGCAAATGGCGGGGGAACACTGAAGCTTTCTTT
TRBD1	TRBV7-9	TRBJ1-5	-	CASSVDRGNQPQHF	TGTGCCAGCAGCGTGGACAGGGGAAATCAGCCCCAGCATTTT
-	TRBV4-1	TRBJ2-1	few	CASSQVDRSLNNEQFF	TGCGCCAGCAGCCAAGTCGACAGGTCCTTGAACAATGAGCAGTTCTTC
-	TRBV5-1	TRBJ2-1	-	CASSLDSGRQFF	TGCGCCAGCAGCTTGGATTCCGGGAGGCAGTTCTTC
TRBD2	TRBV5-1	TRBJ2-5	-	CASSLSSGGQETQYF	TGCGCCAGCAGCTTGAGCTCGGGAGGGCAAGAGACCCAGTACTTC
TRBD2	TRBV10-2	TRBJ2-3	-	CASSLAGGGVDTQYF	TGCGCCAGCAGCTTAGCGGGGGGCGGAGTAGATACGCAGTATTTT
-	TRBV4-1	TRBJ2-3	-	CASSQDWGDTQYF	TGCGCCAGCAGCCAAGACTGGGGCGATACGCAGTATTTT
-	TRBV7-9	TRBJ2-2	-	CASSLAVNTGELFF	TGTGCCAGCAGCTTAGCCGTTAACACCGGGGAGCTGTTTTTT
-	TRBV24-1	TRBJ2-1	-	CATSSRGRGEGRNEQFF	TGTGCCACCAGTTCCAGGGGAAGGGGGGAGGGCCGTAATGAGCAGTTCTTC
TRBD2	TRBV7-2	TRBJ2-7	-	CASSFQPGLAYEQYF	TGTGCCAGCAGCTTTCAACCGGGACTAGCCTACGAGCAGTACTTC
-	TRBV24-1	TRBJ2-3	-	CATGPGDTDTQYF	TGTGCCACAGGGCCAGGGGATACTGATACGCAGTATTTT
TRBD2	TRBV7-2	TRBJ2-1	-	CASSLVGTSGNNEQFF	TGTGCCAGCAGCTTAGTTGGGACTAGCGGAAACAATGAGCAGTTCTTC